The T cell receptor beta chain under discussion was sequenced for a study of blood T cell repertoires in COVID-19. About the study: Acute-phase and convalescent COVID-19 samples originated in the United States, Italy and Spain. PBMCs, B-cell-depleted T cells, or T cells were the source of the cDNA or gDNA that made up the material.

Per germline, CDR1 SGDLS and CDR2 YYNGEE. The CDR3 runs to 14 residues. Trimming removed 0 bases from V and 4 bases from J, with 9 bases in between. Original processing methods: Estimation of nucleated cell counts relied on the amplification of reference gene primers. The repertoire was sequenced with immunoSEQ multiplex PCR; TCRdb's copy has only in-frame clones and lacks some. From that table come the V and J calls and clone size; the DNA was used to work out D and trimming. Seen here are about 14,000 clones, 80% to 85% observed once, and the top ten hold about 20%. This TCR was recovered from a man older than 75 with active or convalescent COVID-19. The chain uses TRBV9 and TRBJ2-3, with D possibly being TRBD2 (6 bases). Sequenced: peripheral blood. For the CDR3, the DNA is TGTGCCAGCAGCGTAGACGGGGGTTCAGATACGCAGTATTTT. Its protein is CASSVDGGSDTQYF.